This T cell receptor beta chain was recovered during a study of technical replicates of blood from a handful of donors. The CDR3 spans 15 residues. This table comes from immunoSEQ multiplex PCR, and its TCRdb copy is limited to in-frame clones, with some not included. The table lists 55,000 to 75,000 clones, about 95% of them singletons. Sequenced sample: PBMCs. The chain links TRBV12-1 to TRBJ2-7; the tabulated D call, TRBD2, remains unverified against the DNA. TRBV12-1 is reported as a pseudogene. The sequence was collected from a human donor in good health. Some clones in this sample may be carry-over from other donors' samples. CDR3 DNA sequence: TGTGCCAGCAGCGCCCGCGGGGGACCCGTAGGGGAGCAGTACTTC. Protein product: CASSARGGPVGEQYF.